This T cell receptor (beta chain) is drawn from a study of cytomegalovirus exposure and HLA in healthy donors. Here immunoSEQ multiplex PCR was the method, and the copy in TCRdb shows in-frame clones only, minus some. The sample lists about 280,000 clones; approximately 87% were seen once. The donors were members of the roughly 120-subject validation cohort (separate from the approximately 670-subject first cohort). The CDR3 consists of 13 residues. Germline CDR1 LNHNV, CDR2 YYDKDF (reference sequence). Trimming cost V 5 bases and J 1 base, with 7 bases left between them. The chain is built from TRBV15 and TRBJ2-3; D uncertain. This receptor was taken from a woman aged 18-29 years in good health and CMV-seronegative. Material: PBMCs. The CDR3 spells CATSHQGTDTQYF. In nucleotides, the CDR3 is TGTGCCACCAGCCACCAGGGCACAGATACGCAGTATTTT.